This T cell receptor beta chain originates from a study of patients and donors after allogeneic stem cell transplantation. This clonotype has more than one count but fewer than ten. Using its own MiXCR run on the RT-PCR reads, TCRdb lists one record per CDR3 protein. The data contain 920,000 or so distinct CDR3 sequences, more than 15% of them seen just once; the ten biggest clones take up around 5.5%. The CDR3 extends over 17 amino acids. Germline V gene sequence: CDR1 MGHDK, CDR2 SYGVNS. V lost 4 bases to trimming and J lost 10 bases, with 23 bases between them. V is TRBV25-1 and J is TRBJ1-6; tentative D call: TRBD1 (5 bases). This receptor was obtained from a human donor who was either an allogeneic HSCT recipient or a stem cell or donor lymphocyte infusion donor (not recorded which). It is not recorded whose cells these are; they may come from a transplant donor. Sequenced: blood, either unsorted or a sorted T cell fraction (not recorded which). CDR3 residues: CASSGAPFDSRGSPLHF. CDR3 sequence (DNA): TGTGCCAGCAGTGGAGCCCCTTTTGACAGTCGCGGGTCACCCCTCCACTTT.